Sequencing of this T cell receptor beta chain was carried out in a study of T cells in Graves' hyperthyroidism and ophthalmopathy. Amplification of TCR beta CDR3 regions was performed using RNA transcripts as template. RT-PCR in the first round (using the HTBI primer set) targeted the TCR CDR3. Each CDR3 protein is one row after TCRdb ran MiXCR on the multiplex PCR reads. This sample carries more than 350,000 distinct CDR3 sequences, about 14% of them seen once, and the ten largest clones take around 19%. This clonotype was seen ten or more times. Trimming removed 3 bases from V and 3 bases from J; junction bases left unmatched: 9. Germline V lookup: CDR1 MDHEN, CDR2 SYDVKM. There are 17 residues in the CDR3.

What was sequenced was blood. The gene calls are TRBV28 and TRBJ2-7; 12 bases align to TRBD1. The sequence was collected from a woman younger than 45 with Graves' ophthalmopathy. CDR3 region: CASSLVGQGAPGYEQYF. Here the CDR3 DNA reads TGTGCCAGCAGTTTGGTGGGACAGGGGGCGCCGGGCTACGAGCAGTACTTC.